The rows below give T cell receptor beta chains drawn from one sample of a study of blood T cell repertoires in COVID-19. Assay: immunoSEQ multiplex PCR; the TCRdb copy retains only in-frame clones and omits some. This sample has under 300,000 clones, with roughly 80% found just once. The sequenced sample consisted of peripheral blood. The source of these receptors is a human donor with COVID-19, enrolled during active disease. The donor label of this sample is uncertain. Both conserved end residues are part of each CDR3. Each record gives: V gene, clone size, D gene, J gene, CDR3 protein, CDR3 DNA. The D gene is left open where the match is weak. Part of the rows lack a size; the others show once, few, many or a class for expanded clones.

v_call: TRBV29-1; clone_size: NA; d_call: TRBD2; j_call: TRBJ2-1; cdr3_aa: CSVPGLAGTSPYNEQFF; cdr3_nt: TGCAGCGTCCCGGGACTAGCGGGAACCTCCCCCTACAATGAGCAGTTCTTC
v_call: TRBV4-3; clone_size: few; d_call: TRBD1; j_call: TRBJ1-4; cdr3_aa: CASSQQGAFQEKLFF; cdr3_nt: TGCGCCAGCAGCCAGCAGGGGGCGTTCCAGGAAAAACTGTTTTTT
v_call: TRBV9; clone_size: NA; d_call: NA; j_call: TRBJ2-5; cdr3_aa: CASSVEGFGETQYF; cdr3_nt: TGTGCCAGCAGCGTAGAGGGGTTCGGGGAGACCCAGTACTTC
v_call: TRBV11-2; clone_size: NA; d_call: TRBD1; j_call: TRBJ2-5; cdr3_aa: CASSTRTGEETQYF; cdr3_nt: TGTGCCAGCAGCACCCGGACAGGGGAAGAGACCCAGTACTTC
v_call: TRBV5-4; clone_size: many; d_call: TRBD2; j_call: TRBJ2-5; cdr3_aa: CASSPSGGSQETQYF; cdr3_nt: TGTGCCAGCAGCCCCTCCGGGGGGAGCCAAGAGACCCAGTACTTC
v_call: TRBV12-3/TRBV12-4; clone_size: NA; d_call: NA; j_call: TRBJ2-1; cdr3_aa: CASIQDWNEQFF; cdr3_nt: TGTGCCAGCATCCAGGACTGGAATGAGCAGTTCTTC
v_call: TRBV3-1/TRBV3-2; clone_size: NA; d_call: TRBD1; j_call: TRBJ1-5; cdr3_aa: CASSLRDRDQPQHF; cdr3_nt: TGTGCCAGCAGCCTCCGGGACAGGGATCAGCCCCAGCATTTT
v_call: TRBV6-5; clone_size: NA; d_call: NA; j_call: TRBJ2-7; cdr3_aa: CASSYSGQGPREQYF; cdr3_nt: TGTGCCAGCAGTTACTCGGGGCAGGGCCCCCGGGAGCAGTACTTC
v_call: TRBV27; clone_size: once; d_call: TRBD2; j_call: TRBJ2-7; cdr3_aa: CASSSGLAGVVGSYEQYF; cdr3_nt: TGTGCCAGCAGTTCGGGACTAGCGGGAGTCGTAGGCTCCTACGAGCAGTACTTC
v_call: TRBV28; clone_size: NA; d_call: NA; j_call: TRBJ2-5; cdr3_aa: CASSLYEGEETQYF; cdr3_nt: TGTGCCAGCAGTTTATATGAGGGGGAAGAGACCCAGTACTTC
v_call: TRBV5-1; clone_size: NA; d_call: TRBD2; j_call: TRBJ2-3; cdr3_aa: CASSLLTSGSTDTQYF; cdr3_nt: TGCGCCAGCAGCTTATTGACTAGCGGGAGCACAGATACGCAGTATTTT
v_call: TRBV19; clone_size: NA; d_call: NA; j_call: TRBJ2-1; cdr3_aa: CASSKLATSSYNEQFF; cdr3_nt: TGTGCCAGTAGTAAGCTAGCGACGAGCTCCTACAATGAGCAGTTCTTC
v_call: TRBV30; clone_size: NA; d_call: NA; j_call: TRBJ2-5; cdr3_aa: CAWSPFGGFQETQYF; cdr3_nt: TGTGCCTGGAGTCCCTTTGGGGGGTTCCAAGAGACCCAGTACTTC
v_call: TRBV28; clone_size: NA; d_call: TRBD1; j_call: TRBJ2-7; cdr3_aa: CASSRTGKGYEQYF; cdr3_nt: TGTGCCAGCAGCCGGACAGGAAAAGGCTACGAGCAGTACTTC
v_call: TRBV7-9; clone_size: NA; d_call: NA; j_call: TRBJ1-3; cdr3_aa: CASSNGVGNTIYF; cdr3_nt: TGTGCCAGCAGCAACGGGGTTGGAAACACCATATATTTT
v_call: TRBV6-2/TRBV6-3; clone_size: few; d_call: TRBD2; j_call: TRBJ2-2; cdr3_aa: CASSYSGGRVTGELFF; cdr3_nt: TGTGCCAGCAGTTACTCTGGCGGGAGAGTAACCGGGGAGCTGTTTTTT
v_call: TRBV5-1; clone_size: few; d_call: NA; j_call: TRBJ2-1; cdr3_aa: CASSLVLSSYNEQFF; cdr3_nt: TGCGCCAGCAGCTTGGTATTATCCTCCTACAATGAGCAGTTCTTC
v_call: TRBV5-1; clone_size: NA; d_call: NA; j_call: TRBJ2-1; cdr3_aa: CASSPGGQGANEQFF; cdr3_nt: TGCGCCAGCAGCCCCGGGGGGCAGGGGGCCAATGAGCAGTTCTTC
v_call: TRBV10-2; clone_size: NA; d_call: NA; j_call: TRBJ1-2; cdr3_aa: CASSEGGTGYTF; cdr3_nt: TGCGCCAGCAGTGAAGGAGGGACTGGCTACACCTTC
v_call: TRBV19; clone_size: NA; d_call: TRBD1; j_call: TRBJ2-5; cdr3_aa: CASSDDGTEIQETQYF; cdr3_nt: TGTGCCAGTAGTGATGATGGGACAGAGATCCAAGAGACCCAGTACTTC
v_call: TRBV29-1; clone_size: NA; d_call: NA; j_call: TRBJ1-1; cdr3_aa: CSVDSLNEAFF; cdr3_nt: TGCAGCGTTGACAGTTTAAATGAAGCTTTCTTT
v_call: TRBV21-1; clone_size: NA; d_call: NA; j_call: TRBJ2-7; cdr3_aa: CASSKGGHSGSSYEQYF; cdr3_nt: TGTGCCAGCAGCAAAGGCGGGCATAGCGGGTCCTCCTACGAGCAGTACTTC
v_call: TRBV7-2; clone_size: NA; d_call: NA; j_call: TRBJ2-3; cdr3_aa: CASSLVGPLRTDTQYF; cdr3_nt: TGTGCCAGCAGCTTAGTTGGGCCTCTCCGCACAGATACGCAGTATTTT
v_call: TRBV18; clone_size: NA; d_call: TRBD1; j_call: TRBJ2-1; cdr3_aa: CASSLDRAEQFF; cdr3_nt: TGTGCCAGCTCCCTCGACAGGGCTGAGCAGTTCTTC
v_call: TRBV2; clone_size: NA; d_call: TRBD1; j_call: TRBJ1-2; cdr3_aa: CASRRTGDPNYGYTF; cdr3_nt: TGTGCCAGCAGGCGGACAGGGGACCCTAACTATGGCTACACCTTC
v_call: TRBV5-1; clone_size: NA; d_call: TRBD1; j_call: TRBJ2-7; cdr3_aa: CASSLGTGVGYEQYF; cdr3_nt: TGCGCCAGCAGCTTGGGGACAGGGGTGGGCTACGAGCAGTACTTC
v_call: TRBV28; clone_size: few; d_call: TRBD1; j_call: TRBJ1-2; cdr3_aa: CASTTGNYGYTF; cdr3_nt: TGTGCCAGCACGACAGGGAACTATGGCTACACCTTC
v_call: TRBV5-1; clone_size: once; d_call: NA; j_call: TRBJ2-7; cdr3_aa: CASSLRGYGVTYEQYF; cdr3_nt: TGCGCCAGCAGCTTGCGGGGATATGGCGTTACCTACGAGCAGTACTTC
v_call: TRBV29-1; clone_size: NA; d_call: TRBD1; j_call: TRBJ1-5; cdr3_aa: CSVADRGDQPQHF; cdr3_nt: TGCAGCGTAGCTGACAGGGGTGATCAGCCCCAGCATTTT
v_call: TRBV7-3; clone_size: NA; d_call: TRBD1; j_call: TRBJ1-6; cdr3_aa: CASSLGYRGSSPLHF; cdr3_nt: TGTGCCAGCAGCCTAGGTTACAGGGGCAGTTCACCCCTCCACTTT
v_call: TRBV29-1; clone_size: NA; d_call: NA; j_call: TRBJ2-2; cdr3_aa: CSVVASAEELFF; cdr3_nt: TGCAGCGTTGTTGCGAGCGCAGAGGAGCTGTTTTTT
v_call: TRBV6-2/TRBV6-3; clone_size: few; d_call: TRBD1; j_call: TRBJ2-5; cdr3_aa: CASSRPGTGAETQYF; cdr3_nt: TGTGCCAGCAGCCGTCCCGGGACAGGGGCCGAGACCCAGTACTTC
v_call: TRBV28; clone_size: NA; d_call: NA; j_call: TRBJ2-7; cdr3_aa: CASSLTGPYEQYF; cdr3_nt: TGTGCCAGCAGTTTAACAGGGCCCTACGAGCAGTACTTC
v_call: TRBV5-5; clone_size: NA; d_call: NA; j_call: TRBJ1-5; cdr3_aa: CASSFLAGGAPQHF; cdr3_nt: TGTGCCAGCAGCTTCCTGGCCGGAGGGGCGCCCCAGCATTTT
v_call: TRBV29-1; clone_size: NA; d_call: NA; j_call: TRBJ1-2; cdr3_aa: CSVEGGDTNYGYTF; cdr3_nt: TGCAGCGTCGAGGGCGGTGACACCAACTATGGCTACACCTTC
v_call: TRBV9; clone_size: NA; d_call: TRBD2; j_call: TRBJ2-6; cdr3_aa: CASSATSGRGGANVLTF; cdr3_nt: TGTGCCAGCAGCGCTACTAGCGGGAGAGGCGGGGCCAACGTCCTGACTTTC
v_call: TRBV29-1; clone_size: NA; d_call: TRBD2; j_call: TRBJ2-1; cdr3_aa: CSVEGTSGSGDEQFF; cdr3_nt: TGCAGCGTTGAAGGGACCAGCGGGAGTGGCGATGAGCAGTTCTTC
v_call: TRBV5-5; clone_size: once; d_call: NA; j_call: TRBJ2-4; cdr3_aa: CASSFSDSENIQYF; cdr3_nt: TGTGCCAGCAGCTTTTCCGACAGCGAAAACATTCAGTACTTC
v_call: TRBV21-1; clone_size: NA; d_call: NA; j_call: TRBJ2-1; cdr3_aa: CASSKGTPGLAGEVTCNEQFF; cdr3_nt: TGTGCCAGCAGCAAAGGGACTCCGGGACTAGCGGGCGAGGTTACCTGCAATGAGCAGTTCTTC
v_call: TRBV5-1; clone_size: NA; d_call: TRBD1; j_call: TRBJ1-1; cdr3_aa: CASSLGDRGPEAFF; cdr3_nt: TGCGCCAGCAGCTTGGGCGACAGGGGTCCTGAAGCTTTCTTT
v_call: TRBV28; clone_size: NA; d_call: NA; j_call: TRBJ2-7; cdr3_aa: CASSFRPSATYEQYF; cdr3_nt: TGTGCCAGCAGTTTTCGCCCTAGCGCGACCTACGAGCAGTACTTC
v_call: TRBV5-1; clone_size: once; d_call: NA; j_call: TRBJ2-5; cdr3_aa: CASSLGRDFMGQETQYF; cdr3_nt: TGCGCCAGCAGCTTGGGTCGGGACTTTATGGGGCAGGAGACCCAGTACTTC
v_call: TRBV5-1; clone_size: NA; d_call: TRBD1; j_call: TRBJ2-7; cdr3_aa: CASSLDGTGLYEQYF; cdr3_nt: TGCGCCAGCAGCTTGGACGGGACAGGGCTCTACGAGCAGTACTTC
v_call: TRBV19; clone_size: NA; d_call: NA; j_call: TRBJ1-4; cdr3_aa: CASSITAGSGANEKLFF; cdr3_nt: TGTGCCAGTAGTATCACTGCGGGGTCGGGGGCTAATGAAAAACTGTTTTTT
v_call: TRBV28; clone_size: NA; d_call: NA; j_call: TRBJ1-5; cdr3_aa: CASSLHPSRPGYSNQPQHF; cdr3_nt: TGTGCCAGCAGTTTACACCCCTCAAGGCCAGGATATAGCAATCAGCCCCAGCATTTT
v_call: TRBV11-2; clone_size: many; d_call: NA; j_call: TRBJ2-3; cdr3_aa: CASSYSGSSTDTQYF; cdr3_nt: TGTGCCAGCAGTTACAGCGGGTCTAGCACAGATACGCAGTATTTT
v_call: TRBV28; clone_size: once; d_call: TRBD1; j_call: TRBJ2-7; cdr3_aa: CASSRGTGKQYF; cdr3_nt: TGTGCCAGCAGCCGTGGGACAGGGAAACAGTACTTC
v_call: TRBV24-1; clone_size: NA; d_call: TRBD1; j_call: TRBJ1-2; cdr3_aa: CATSDRTGGGYGYTF; cdr3_nt: TGTGCCACCAGTGACCGGACAGGGGGCGGCTATGGCTACACCTTC
v_call: TRBV9; clone_size: NA; d_call: TRBD1; j_call: TRBJ1-4; cdr3_aa: CASSPGQGLGAGEKLFF; cdr3_nt: TGTGCCAGCAGCCCCGGACAGGGATTGGGGGCAGGTGAAAAACTGTTTTTT
v_call: TRBV7-9; clone_size: few; d_call: NA; j_call: TRBJ1-2; cdr3_aa: CASSLLTEDNYGYTF; cdr3_nt: TGTGCCAGCAGCTTATTGACAGAAGATAACTATGGCTACACCTTC
v_call: TRBV28; clone_size: NA; d_call: TRBD2; j_call: TRBJ2-1; cdr3_aa: CASMTSHNVGEQFF; cdr3_nt: TGTGCCAGCATGACTAGCCACAACGTAGGTGAGCAGTTCTTC
v_call: TRBV9; clone_size: NA; d_call: NA; j_call: TRBJ2-1; cdr3_aa: CASSSREGLNEQFF; cdr3_nt: TGTGCCAGCAGCTCCCGGGAAGGGCTCAATGAGCAGTTCTTC
v_call: TRBV5-1; clone_size: NA; d_call: TRBD1; j_call: TRBJ1-4; cdr3_aa: CASSPGQRLNEKLFF; cdr3_nt: TGCGCCAGCAGCCCGGGACAGAGACTTAATGAAAAACTGTTTTTT
v_call: TRBV7-2; clone_size: NA; d_call: NA; j_call: TRBJ1-1; cdr3_aa: CASSSLLGPNTEAFF; cdr3_nt: TGTGCCAGCAGCTCACTTCTGGGCCCAAACACTGAAGCTTTCTTT
v_call: TRBV6-5; clone_size: NA; d_call: NA; j_call: TRBJ2-3; cdr3_aa: CASSYAAGSSTDTQYF; cdr3_nt: TGTGCCAGCAGTTACGCGGCAGGGTCTAGCACAGATACGCAGTATTTT